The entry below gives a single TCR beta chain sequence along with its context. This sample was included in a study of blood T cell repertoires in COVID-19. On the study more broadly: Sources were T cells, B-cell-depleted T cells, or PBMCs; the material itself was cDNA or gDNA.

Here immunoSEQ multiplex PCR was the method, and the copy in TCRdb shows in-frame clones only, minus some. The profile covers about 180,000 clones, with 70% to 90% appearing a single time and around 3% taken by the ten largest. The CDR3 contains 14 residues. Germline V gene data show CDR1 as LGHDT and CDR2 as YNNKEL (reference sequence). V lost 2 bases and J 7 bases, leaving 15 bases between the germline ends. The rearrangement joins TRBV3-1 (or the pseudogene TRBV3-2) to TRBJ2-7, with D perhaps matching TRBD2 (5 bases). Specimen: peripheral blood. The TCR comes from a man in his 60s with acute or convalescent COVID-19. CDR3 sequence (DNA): TGTGCCAGCAGCCAATTTCCGCACGAGGGAGAGCAGTACTTC. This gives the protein CASSQFPHEGEQYF.